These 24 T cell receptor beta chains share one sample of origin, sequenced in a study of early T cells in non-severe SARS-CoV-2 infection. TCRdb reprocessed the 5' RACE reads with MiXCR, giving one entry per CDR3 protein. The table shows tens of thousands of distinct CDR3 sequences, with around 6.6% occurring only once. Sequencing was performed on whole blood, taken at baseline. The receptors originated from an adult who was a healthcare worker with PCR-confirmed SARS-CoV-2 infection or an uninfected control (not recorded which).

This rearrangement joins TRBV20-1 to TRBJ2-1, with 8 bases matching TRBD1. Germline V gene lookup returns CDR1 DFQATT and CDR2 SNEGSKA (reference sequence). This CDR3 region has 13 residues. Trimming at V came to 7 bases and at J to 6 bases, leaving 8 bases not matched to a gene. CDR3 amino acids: CSVGQGGGNEQFF. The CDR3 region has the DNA TGCAGTGTTGGACAGGGCGGAGGCAATGAGCAGTTCTTC.

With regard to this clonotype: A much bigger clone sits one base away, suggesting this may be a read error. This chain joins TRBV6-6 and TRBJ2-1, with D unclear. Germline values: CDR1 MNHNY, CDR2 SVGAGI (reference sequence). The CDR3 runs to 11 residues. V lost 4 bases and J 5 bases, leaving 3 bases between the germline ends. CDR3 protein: CASSSNNEQFF. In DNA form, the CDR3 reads TGTGCCAGCAGTTCCAACAATGAGCAGTTCTTC.

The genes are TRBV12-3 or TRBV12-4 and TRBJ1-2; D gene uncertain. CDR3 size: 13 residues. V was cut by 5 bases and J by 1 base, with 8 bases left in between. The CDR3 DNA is TGTGCCAGCAGTAGGAACAGTAACTATGGCTACACCTTC. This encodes CASSRNSNYGYTF.

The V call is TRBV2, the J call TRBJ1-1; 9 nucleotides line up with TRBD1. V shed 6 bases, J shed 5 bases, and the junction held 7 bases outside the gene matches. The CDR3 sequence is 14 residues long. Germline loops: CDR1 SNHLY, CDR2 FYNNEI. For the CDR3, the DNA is TGTGCCAGCAGCTTGGGGACAGGGTTGACTGAAGCTTTCTTT. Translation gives CASSLGTGLTEAFF. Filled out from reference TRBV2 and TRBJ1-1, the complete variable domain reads EPEVTQTPSHQVTQMGQEVILRCVPISNHLYFYWYRQILGQKVEFLVSFYNNEISEKSEIFDDQFSVERPDGSNFTLKIRSTKLEDSAMYFCASSLGTGLTEAFFGQGTRLTVV.

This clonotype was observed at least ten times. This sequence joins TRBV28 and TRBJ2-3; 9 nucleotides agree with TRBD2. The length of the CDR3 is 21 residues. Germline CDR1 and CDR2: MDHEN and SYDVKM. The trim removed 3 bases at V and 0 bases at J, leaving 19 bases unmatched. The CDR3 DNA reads TGTGCCAGCAGTTTGATCTCTGAGGGGCTAGCGGGGTGGAGAAGCACAGATACGCAGTATTTT. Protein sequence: CASSLISEGLAGWRSTDTQYF. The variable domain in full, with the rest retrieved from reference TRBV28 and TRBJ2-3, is DVKVTQSSRYLVKRTGEKVFLECVQDMDHENMFWYRQDPGLGLRLIYFSYDVKMKEKGDIPEGYSVSREKKERFSLILESASTNQTSMYLCASSLISEGLAGWRSTDTQYFGPGTRLTVL.

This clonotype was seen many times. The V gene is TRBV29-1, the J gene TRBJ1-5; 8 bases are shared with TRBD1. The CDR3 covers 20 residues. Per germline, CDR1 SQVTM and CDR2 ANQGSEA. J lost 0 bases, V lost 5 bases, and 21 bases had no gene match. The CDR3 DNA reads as TGCAGCGTTCCGGGACAGGCGCCTCTAAAAACCCACTATAGCAATCAGCCCCAGCATTTT. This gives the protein CSVPGQAPLKTHYSNQPQHF.

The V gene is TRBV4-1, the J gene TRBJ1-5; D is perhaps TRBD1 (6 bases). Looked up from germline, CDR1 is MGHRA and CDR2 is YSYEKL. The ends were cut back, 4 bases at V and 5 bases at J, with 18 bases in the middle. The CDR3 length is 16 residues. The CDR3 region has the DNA TGCGCCAGCAGCCCCCACGGAGCAGGGGTGGATCAGCCCCAGCATTTT. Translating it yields CASSPHGAGVDQPQHF.

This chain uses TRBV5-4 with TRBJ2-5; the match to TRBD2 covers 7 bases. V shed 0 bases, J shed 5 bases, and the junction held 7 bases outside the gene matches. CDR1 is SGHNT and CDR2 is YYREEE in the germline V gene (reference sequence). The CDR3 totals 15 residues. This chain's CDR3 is CASSLGRGVVETQYF. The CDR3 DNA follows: TGTGCCAGCAGCTTGGGACGGGGGGTTGTCGAGACCCAGTACTTC.

CDR3 DNA: TGTGCCAGCGGCGACAGGGTACCTCGGGCGGGGGATCGCGGGGCACACAATGAGCAGTTCTTC. This translates into CASGDRVPRAGDRGAHNEQFF. V usage is TRBV12-3 or TRBV12-4 and J usage is TRBJ2-1; the D call may be TRBD1 or TRBD2 (7 bases each). This CDR3 spans 21 amino acids. V was pared by 8 bases and J by 5 bases, with 37 bases between.

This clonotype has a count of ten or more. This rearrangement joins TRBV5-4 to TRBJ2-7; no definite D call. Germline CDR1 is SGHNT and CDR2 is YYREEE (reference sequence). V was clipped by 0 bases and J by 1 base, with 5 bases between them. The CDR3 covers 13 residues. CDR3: CASSLARSYEQYF. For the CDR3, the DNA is TGTGCCAGCAGCTTGGCCCGGTCCTACGAGCAGTACTTC.

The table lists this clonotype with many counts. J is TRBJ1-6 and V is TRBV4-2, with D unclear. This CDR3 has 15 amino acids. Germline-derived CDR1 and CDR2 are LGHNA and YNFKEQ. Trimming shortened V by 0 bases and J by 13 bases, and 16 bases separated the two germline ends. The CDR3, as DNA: TGTGCCAGCAGCCAAGAAGGTCTTCTACCCTACCCCCTCCACTTT. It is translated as CASSQEGLLPYPLHF.

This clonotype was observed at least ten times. Here the CDR3 DNA reads TGTGCCAGCAGCCCCACGTGGCTAGCGTCGGGCGGGGAGCTGTTTTTT. Translated: CASSPTWLASGGELFF. V usage is TRBV7-6 and J usage is TRBJ2-2; the D gene is possibly TRBD2 (6 bases). This CDR3 region has 16 residues. The ends were cut back, 5 bases at V and 7 bases at J, with 20 bases in the middle. Germline lookup yields CDR1 SGHVS and CDR2 FNYEAQ.

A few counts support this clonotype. The CDR3, as DNA: TGCGCCAGCAGTCGAGAGGGGGATTCGAACACTGAAGCTTTCTTT. Amino acids: CASSREGDSNTEAFF. The rearrangement joins TRBV4-3 to TRBJ1-1; D is possibly TRBD1 (6 bases). The ends were cut back, 6 bases at V and 1 base at J, with 15 bases in the middle. Germline V gives CDR1 LGHNA, CDR2 YSLEER. This CDR3 has 15 amino acids.

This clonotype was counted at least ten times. The CDR3 nucleotides are TGCGCCAGCAGCCAAGTAACAGCGAGCTCCTACGAGCAGTACTTC. Amino acids: CASSQVTASSYEQYF. V usage is TRBV4-3 and J usage is TRBJ2-7; D is unclear. V lost 1 base to trimming and J lost 0 bases, with 10 bases between them. Per germline, CDR1 LGHNA and CDR2 YSLEER. The CDR3 consists of 15 residues.

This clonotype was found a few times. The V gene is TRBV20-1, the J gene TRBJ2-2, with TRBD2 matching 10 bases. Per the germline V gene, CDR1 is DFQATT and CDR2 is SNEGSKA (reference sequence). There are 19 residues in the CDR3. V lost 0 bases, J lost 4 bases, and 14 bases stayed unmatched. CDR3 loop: CSARDSLGLAELATGELFF. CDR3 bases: TGCAGTGCTAGAGATTCCTTAGGACTAGCGGAGCTCGCCACCGGGGAGCTGTTTTTT.

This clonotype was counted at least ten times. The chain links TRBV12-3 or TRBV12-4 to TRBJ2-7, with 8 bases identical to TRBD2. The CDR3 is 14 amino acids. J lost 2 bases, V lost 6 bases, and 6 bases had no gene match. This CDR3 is CASSRSGGTYEQYF. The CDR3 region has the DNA TGTGCCAGCAGCCGGAGCGGGGGCACCTACGAGCAGTACTTC.

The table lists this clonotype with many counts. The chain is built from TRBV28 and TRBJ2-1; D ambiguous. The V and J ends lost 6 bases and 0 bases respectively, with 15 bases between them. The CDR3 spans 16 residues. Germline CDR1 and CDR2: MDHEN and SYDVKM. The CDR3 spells CASSGWQVSSYNEQFF. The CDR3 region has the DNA TGTGCCAGCAGCGGATGGCAGGTGAGCTCCTACAATGAGCAGTTCTTC.

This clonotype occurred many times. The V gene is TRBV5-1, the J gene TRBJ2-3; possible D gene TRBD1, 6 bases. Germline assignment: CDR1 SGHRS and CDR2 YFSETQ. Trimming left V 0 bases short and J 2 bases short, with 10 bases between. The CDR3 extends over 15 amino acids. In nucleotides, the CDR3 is TGCGCCAGCAGCTTGGGGGGGCGCGACACAGATACGCAGTATTTT. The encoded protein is CASSLGGRDTDTQYF.

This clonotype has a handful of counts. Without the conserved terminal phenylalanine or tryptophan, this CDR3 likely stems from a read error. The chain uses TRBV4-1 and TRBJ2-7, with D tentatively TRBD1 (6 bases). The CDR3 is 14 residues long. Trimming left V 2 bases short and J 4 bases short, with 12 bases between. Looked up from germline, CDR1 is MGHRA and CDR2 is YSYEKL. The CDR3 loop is CASSQPGQNYEQYL. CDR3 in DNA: TGCGCCAGCAGCCAACCGGGACAAAATTACGAGCAGTACTTG.

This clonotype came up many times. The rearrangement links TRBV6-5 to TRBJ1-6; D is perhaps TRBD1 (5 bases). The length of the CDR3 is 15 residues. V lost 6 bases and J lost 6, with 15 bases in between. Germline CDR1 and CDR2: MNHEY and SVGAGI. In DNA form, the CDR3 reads TGTGCCAGCAGGGCACCTCGGGGCGTTAATTCACCCCTCCACTTT. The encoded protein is CASRAPRGVNSPLHF.

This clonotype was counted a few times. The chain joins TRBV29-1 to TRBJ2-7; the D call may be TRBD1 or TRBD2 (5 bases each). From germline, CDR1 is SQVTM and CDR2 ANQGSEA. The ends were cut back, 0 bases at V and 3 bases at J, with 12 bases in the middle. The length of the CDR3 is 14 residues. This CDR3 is CSVEDLKGSYEQYF. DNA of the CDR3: TGCAGCGTTGAAGATTTGAAGGGGAGCTACGAGCAGTACTTC.

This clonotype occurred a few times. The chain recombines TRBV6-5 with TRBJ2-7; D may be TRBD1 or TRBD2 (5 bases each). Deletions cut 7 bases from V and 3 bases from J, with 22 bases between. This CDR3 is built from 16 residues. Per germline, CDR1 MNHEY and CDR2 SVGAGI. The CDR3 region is CASTTPGAGGGYEQYF. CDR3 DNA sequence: TGTGCCAGCACCACCCCCGGCGCAGGTGGGGGCTACGAGCAGTACTTC.

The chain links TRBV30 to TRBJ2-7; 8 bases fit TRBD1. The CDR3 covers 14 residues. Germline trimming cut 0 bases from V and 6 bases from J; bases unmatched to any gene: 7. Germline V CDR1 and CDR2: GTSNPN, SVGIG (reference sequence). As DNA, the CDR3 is TGTGCCTGGAGTGTACTACTACAGGGGGGCGAGCAGTACTTC. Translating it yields CAWSVLLQGGEQYF.

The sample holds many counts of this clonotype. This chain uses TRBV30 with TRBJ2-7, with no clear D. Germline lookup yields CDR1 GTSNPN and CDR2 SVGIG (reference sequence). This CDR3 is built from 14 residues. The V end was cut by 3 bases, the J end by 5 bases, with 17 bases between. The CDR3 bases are TGTGCCTGGAGCCCGAGACCCGCGGCCGACGAGCAGTACTTC. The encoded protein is CAWSPRPAADEQYF. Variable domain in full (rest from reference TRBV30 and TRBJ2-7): SQTIHQWPATLVQPVGSPLSLECTVEGTSNPNLYWYRQAAGRGLQLLFYSVGIGQISSEVPQNLSASRPQDRQFILSSKKLLLSDSGFYLCAWSPRPAADEQYFGPGTRLTVT.